This T cell receptor beta chain was profiled in a study of blood T cells in healthy people across ages. Each of the donors had around 9 milliliters of peripheral blood drawn into EDTA-treated Vacutainer tubes. CDR3 length: 15 amino acids. Looked up from germline, CDR1 is SGHRS and CDR2 is YFSETQ. Sample-barcoded 5' priming and a J-beta primer mix drove a second PCR of 7 to 11 cycles. TCRdb re-called the 5' RACE reads through MiXCR, storing one row per CDR3 protein. This table has around 990,000 distinct CDR3 sequences, 25% appearing once. On this clonotype itself: An end of the junction does not agree with germline; a read error may underlie this.

These data also featured in a second study, about T cells of mothers and their children.

The sequenced material came from blood. This clonotype was obtained from a girl aged 2-10 years in good health. The chain combines TRBV5-1 with TRBJ2-5, with 8 bases identical to TRBD2. CDR3 nucleotides: TGCGCCAGCAGCTTGGGGGGACTAGTTCAAGAGACCCCGTACTTC. It codes for CASSLGGLVQETPYF.